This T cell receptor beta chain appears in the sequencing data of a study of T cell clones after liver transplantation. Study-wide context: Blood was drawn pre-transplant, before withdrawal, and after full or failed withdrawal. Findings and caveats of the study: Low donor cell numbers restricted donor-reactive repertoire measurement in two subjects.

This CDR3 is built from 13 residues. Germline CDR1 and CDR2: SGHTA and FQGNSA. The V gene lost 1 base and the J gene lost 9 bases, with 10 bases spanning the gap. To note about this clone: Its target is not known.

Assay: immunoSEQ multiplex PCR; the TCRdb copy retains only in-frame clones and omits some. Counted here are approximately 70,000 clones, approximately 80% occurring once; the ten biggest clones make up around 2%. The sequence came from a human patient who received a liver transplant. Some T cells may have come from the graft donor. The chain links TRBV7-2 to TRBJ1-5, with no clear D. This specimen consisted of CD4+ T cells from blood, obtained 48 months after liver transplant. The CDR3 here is CASSLVRLGPQHF. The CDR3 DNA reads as TGTGCCAGCAGCTTAGTGCGGTTGGGGCCCCAGCATTTT.